A selection of T cell receptor beta chains follows, all from one sample in a study of naive and memory T cell subsets. MiXCR, applied by TCRdb to the 5' RACE reads, yields one record per CDR3 protein. The table includes over 20,000 distinct CDR3 sequences, approximately 22% detected once. The receptor source for this set is a female donor in good health. Both conserved end residues are part of each CDR3. Fields, in order: D gene, clone size, J gene, V gene, CDR3 DNA, CDR3 protein. A D gene is named only where the DNA matches it firmly. Expanded clones get a size class; other rows say once, few or many, or leave the size out.

- medium-sized TRBJ1-1 TRBV6-7 TGTGCCAGCAGTTACCTTACCCGGGGCACTGAAGCTTTCTTT CASSYLTRGTEAFF
- - TRBJ1-6 TRBV20-1 TGCAGTGCTAGAGATGTTTCGGGCACCCAAGGAAGCTCCTATAATTCACCCCTCCACTTT CSARDVSGTQGSSYNSPLHF
- - TRBJ2-5 TRBV9 TGTGCCAGCAGCCCCTACGACCAGCCTAAGGAGACCCAGTACTTC CASSPYDQPKETQYF
- many TRBJ1-1 TRBV6-2/TRBV6-3 TGTGCCAGCAGTTACGGGGGAAACACTGAAGCTTTCTTT CASSYGGNTEAFF
TRBD2 many TRBJ2-3 TRBV7-9 TGTGCCAGCAGCTCCGCTAGCGGGAGGTCGCCTAGCACAGATACGCAGTATTTT CASSSASGRSPSTDTQYF
- - TRBJ2-5 TRBV29-1 TGCAGCGTTGAAGGGATTCAATCGACCCAGTACTTC CSVEGIQSTQYF
- - TRBJ2-3 TRBV7-9 TGTGCCAGCAGAACGGGGTGGGAGGATACGCAGTATTTT CASRTGWEDTQYF
- medium-sized TRBJ2-2 TRBV7-2 TGTGCCAGCAGCTTAGCACAGGACGTCGGGGAGCTGTTTTTT CASSLAQDVGELFF
- many TRBJ2-1 TRBV20-1 TGCAGTGCTAGCCAGAACAATGAGCAGTTCTTC CSASQNNEQFF
- - TRBJ2-1 TRBV7-9 TGTGCCAGCAGCTTAGCTTATCATCGGGCGCGGGGGCCTTACAATGAGCAGTTCTTC CASSLAYHRARGPYNEQFF
- few TRBJ1-2 TRBV10-3 TGTGCCATCAGGGACCAGGGGATGCTGGGTGGCTACACCTTC CAIRDQGMLGGYTF
- medium-sized TRBJ1-4 TRBV5-3 TGTGCCAGAAGCCCACCCCGGTGGGGACGGAACGCAACTAATGAAAAACTGTTTTTT CARSPPRWGRNATNEKLFF
- - TRBJ2-7 TRBV20-1 TGCAGTGCTAGAGACCGTCTTGGGATCTACGAGCAGTACTTC CSARDRLGIYEQYF
- - TRBJ2-3 TRBV6-1 TGTGCCAGCAGTTGGGGGGATACGCAGTATTTT CASSWGDTQYF
TRBD1 - TRBJ1-6 TRBV6-5 TGTGCCAGCAGTCCGACGGTACAGGGGAGCTCCTATAATTCACCCCTCCACTTT CASSPTVQGSSYNSPLHF
- once TRBJ1-6 TRBV21-1 TGTGCCAGCAGCAAACGACAGGGGGATTCACCCCTCCACTTT CASSKRQGDSPLHF
- - TRBJ1-1 TRBV7-6 TGTACCAGCAGCTTAGGGCAGGGGTTGAGGGTGAACACTGAAGCTTTCTTT CTSSLGQGLRVNTEAFF
TRBD2 medium-sized TRBJ2-2 TRBV11-2 TGTGCCAGCAGCTTAGTGGCTAGCGGGAACACCGGGGAGCTGTTTTTT CASSLVASGNTGELFF
- - TRBJ2-5 TRBV5-1 TGCGCCAGCAGCCCCGCTCTACAAGAGACCCAGTACTTC CASSPALQETQYF
- few TRBJ1-1 TRBV19 TGTGCCAGTAGTACTCCTCAGACAGGACTGAACACTGAAGCTTTCTTT CASSTPQTGLNTEAFF
- - TRBJ1-2 TRBV6-5 TGTGCCAGCAGTTACTTTGCAGGGACACCTTATGGCTACACCTTC CASSYFAGTPYGYTF
- few TRBJ2-2 TRBV18 TGTGCCAGCTCACCGCAGACCTATACCACCGGGGAGCTGTTTTTT CASSPQTYTTGELFF
- many TRBJ2-2 TRBV21-1 TGTGCCAGCAGCTTCGAGGGGGGGCCTTCCGGGGAGCTGTTTTTT CASSFEGGPSGELFF
TRBD1 - TRBJ1-1 TRBV29-1 TGCAGCGGCGAAACAGGGGGCGGTGAAGCTTTCTTT CSGETGGGEAFF
- few TRBJ2-1 TRBV5-5 TGTGCCAGCAGTCACCTCCCGGGCTCCAGCGCGGGTGAGCAGTTCTTC CASSHLPGSSAGEQFF
- many TRBJ2-7 TRBV29-1 TGCAGCGTCGCCCTCATCGGGCAGGGCGGCGAGCAGTACTTC CSVALIGQGGEQYF
- once TRBJ2-5 TRBV3-1 TGTGCCAGCAGCCGCCTGGGACGTGGGGGGACCCAGTACTTC CASSRLGRGGTQYF
- many TRBJ1-5 TRBV18 TGTGCCAGCTCACCAGGTGGAGGGTCGGATAATAGCAATCAGCCCCAGCATTTT CASSPGGGSDNSNQPQHF
- - TRBJ2-3 TRBV6-5 TGTGCCAGCAGTTACGCGGGGGATACGCAGTATTTT CASSYAGDTQYF
- - TRBJ1-6 TRBV12-3/TRBV12-4 TGTGCCAGCAGTCTAGAGAGGGGGGGATCACCCCTCCACTTT CASSLERGGSPLHF
- - TRBJ2-7 TRBV13 TGTGCCAGCAGCTTAGGCGTCGGTTCCTACGAGCAGTACTTC CASSLGVGSYEQYF
- few TRBJ2-7 TRBV29-1 TGCAGCGTTGAGACCGGGTTGAGCTACGAGCAGTACTTC CSVETGLSYEQYF
- many TRBJ1-5 TRBV29-1 TGCAGCGCACCTTATCAGCCCCAGCATTTT CSAPYQPQHF
- many TRBJ2-1 TRBV6-5 TGTGCCAGCAGTTTCCGATCCGTGGGAGGCTCCCACAATGAGCAGTTCTTC CASSFRSVGGSHNEQFF
- - TRBJ2-2 TRBV20-1 TGCAGTGCCCATACTATAGTTCGGGACACCGGGGAGCTGTTTTTT CSAHTIVRDTGELFF
- - TRBJ2-7 TRBV10-3 TGTGCCATCAGTGGAGGGATCGAAGAGCAGTACTTC CAISGGIEEQYF
- many TRBJ2-3 TRBV29-1 TGCAGCGTTGAGCAGGGCACAGATACGCAGTATTTT CSVEQGTDTQYF